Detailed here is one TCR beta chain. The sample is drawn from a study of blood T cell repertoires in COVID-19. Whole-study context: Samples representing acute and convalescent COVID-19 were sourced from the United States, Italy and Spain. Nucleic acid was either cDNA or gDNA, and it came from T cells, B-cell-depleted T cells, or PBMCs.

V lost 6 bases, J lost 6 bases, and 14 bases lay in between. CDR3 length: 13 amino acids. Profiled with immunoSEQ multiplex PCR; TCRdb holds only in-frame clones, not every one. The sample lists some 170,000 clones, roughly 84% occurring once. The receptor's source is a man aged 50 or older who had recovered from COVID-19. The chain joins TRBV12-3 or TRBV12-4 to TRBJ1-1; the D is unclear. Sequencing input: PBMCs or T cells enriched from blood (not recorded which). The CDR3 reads CASSHGPEAEAFF. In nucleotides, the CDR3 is TGTGCCAGCAGCCACGGCCCGGAGGCTGAAGCTTTCTTT.